These T cell receptor beta chains were read from a single sample in a study of T-cell memory formation after mild COVID-19. A single record per CDR3 protein comes from TCRdb applying MiXCR to the 5' RACE reads. The data contain roughly 410,000 distinct CDR3 sequences, 24% of them singletons. Sequenced input: PBMCs or a T cell subset sorted from them (not recorded which). These receptor sequences come from an adult woman who had mild COVID-19 (a few samples of this study predate the infection). Cell type and time point are not known. CDR3s include the opening cysteine and the closing phenylalanine or tryptophan. The D gene is left open where the match is weak. The size of a clone is reported for some rows only, either as once, few or many, or as a class for expanded clones.

>TRBJ1-2|TRBV4-2|NA|NA
CASSTQGRWQYGYTF
TGTGCCAGCAGCACGCAAGGGCGTTGGCAATACGGCTACACCTTC
>TRBJ1-1|TRBV5-1|few|TRBD1
CASSSGTGSTEAFF
TGCGCCAGCAGCTCCGGGACAGGGAGCACTGAAGCTTTCTTT
>TRBJ2-3|TRBV7-9|many|NA
CASSFITDTQYF
TGTGCCAGCAGCTTTATCACAGATACGCAGTATTTT
>TRBJ1-1|TRBV6-5|NA|TRBD1
CATQTGRNTEAFF
TGTGCCACCCAGACAGGGCGGAACACTGAAGCTTTCTTT
>TRBJ2-5|TRBV7-2|NA|TRBD1
CASSLDATGGKTQYF
TGTGCCAGCAGCTTAGACGCGACAGGGGGGAAGACCCAGTACTTC
>TRBJ2-2|TRBV12-3/TRBV12-4|NA|TRBD1
CASSGTGGLNTGELFF
TGTGCCAGCAGTGGAACAGGGGGCCTCAACACCGGGGAGCTGTTTTTT
>TRBJ1-1|TRBV4-1|NA|NA
CASSLQDGVTEAFF
TGCGCCAGCAGCCTACAGGACGGAGTCACTGAAGCTTTCTTT
>TRBJ2-1|TRBV12-3/TRBV12-4|NA|NA
CASSLRQGGHNEQFF
TGTGCCAGCAGTTTGAGACAGGGAGGGCACAATGAGCAGTTCTTC
>TRBJ1-2|TRBV7-9|once|NA
CASSLAGAGYGYTF
TGTGCCAGCAGCTTAGCTGGGGCCGGCTATGGCTACACCTTC
>TRBJ1-1|TRBV18|few|NA
CASSPAYTEAFF
TGTGCCAGCTCACCAGCGTACACTGAAGCTTTCTTT
>TRBJ2-1|TRBV24-1|NA|TRBD2
CATSDPGLAGDYNEQFF
TGTGCCACCAGTGATCCGGGACTAGCGGGAGACTACAATGAGCAGTTCTTC
>TRBJ2-3|TRBV15|NA|TRBD2
CATSRTSGSGSGFSTDTQYF
TGTGCCACCAGCAGGACTAGCGGGAGTGGATCCGGATTTAGCACAGATACGCAGTATTTT
>TRBJ2-5|TRBV11-2|few|NA
CASSLGPYQETQYF
TGTGCCAGCAGCTTAGGGCCCTACCAAGAGACCCAGTACTTC
>TRBJ1-5|TRBV20-1|NA|NA
CSARDLSQPQHF
TGCAGTGCTAGAGATTTGAGTCAGCCCCAGCATTTT